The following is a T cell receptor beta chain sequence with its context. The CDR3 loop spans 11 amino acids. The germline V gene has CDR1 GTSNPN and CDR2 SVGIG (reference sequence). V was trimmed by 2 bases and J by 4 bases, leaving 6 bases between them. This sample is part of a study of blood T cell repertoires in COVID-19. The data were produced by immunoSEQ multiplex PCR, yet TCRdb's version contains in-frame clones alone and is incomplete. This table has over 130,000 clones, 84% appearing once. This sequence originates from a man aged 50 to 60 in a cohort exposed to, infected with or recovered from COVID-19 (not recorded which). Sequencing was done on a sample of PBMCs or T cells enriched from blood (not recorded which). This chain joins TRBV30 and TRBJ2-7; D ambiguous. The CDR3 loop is CAWSLGYEQYF. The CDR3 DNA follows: TGTGCCTGGAGTCTCGGTTACGAGCAGTACTTC.